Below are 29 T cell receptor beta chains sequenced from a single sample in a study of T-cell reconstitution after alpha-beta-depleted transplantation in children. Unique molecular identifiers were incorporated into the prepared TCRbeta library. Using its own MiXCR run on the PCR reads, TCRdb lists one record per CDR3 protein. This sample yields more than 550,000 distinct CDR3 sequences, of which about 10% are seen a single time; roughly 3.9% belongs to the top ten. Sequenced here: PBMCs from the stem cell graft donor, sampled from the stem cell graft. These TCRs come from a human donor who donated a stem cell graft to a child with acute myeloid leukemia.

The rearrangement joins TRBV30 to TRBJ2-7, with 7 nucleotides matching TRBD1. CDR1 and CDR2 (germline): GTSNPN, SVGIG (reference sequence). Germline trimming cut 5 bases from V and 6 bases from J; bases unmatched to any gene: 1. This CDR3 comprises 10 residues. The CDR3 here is CAWGQAEQYF. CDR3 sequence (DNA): TGTGCCTGGGGACAGGCCGAGCAGTACTTC. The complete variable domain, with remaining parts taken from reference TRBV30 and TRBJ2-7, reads SQTIHQWPATLVQPVGSPLSLECTVEGTSNPNLYWYRQAAGRGLQLLFYSVGIGQISSEVPQNLSASRPQDRQFILSSKKLLLSDSGFYLCAWGQAEQYFGPGTRLTVT.

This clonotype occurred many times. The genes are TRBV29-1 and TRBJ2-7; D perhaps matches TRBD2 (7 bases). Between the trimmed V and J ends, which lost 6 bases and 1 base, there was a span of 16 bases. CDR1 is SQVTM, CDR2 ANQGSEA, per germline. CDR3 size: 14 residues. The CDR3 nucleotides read TGCAGCGTCTCCTTACGGGGGGCATCCTACGAGCAGTACTTC. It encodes CSVSLRGASYEQYF.

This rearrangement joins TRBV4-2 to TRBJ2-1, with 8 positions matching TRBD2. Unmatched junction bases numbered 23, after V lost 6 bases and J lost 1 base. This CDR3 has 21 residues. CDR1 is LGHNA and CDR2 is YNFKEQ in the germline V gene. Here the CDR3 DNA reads TGTGCCAGCAGTCACCGGGCCCAGATCCCAGGCGGGAGGTGGTCCTACAATGAGCAGTTCTTC. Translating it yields CASSHRAQIPGGRWSYNEQFF.

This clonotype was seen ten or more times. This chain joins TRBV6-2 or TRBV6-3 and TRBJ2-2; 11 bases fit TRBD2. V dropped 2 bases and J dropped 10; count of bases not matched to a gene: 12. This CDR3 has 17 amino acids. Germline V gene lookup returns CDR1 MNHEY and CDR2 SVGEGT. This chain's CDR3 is CASSYTQTGLADMELFF. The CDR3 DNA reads TGTGCCAGCAGTTACACCCAAACGGGACTAGCGGATATGGAGCTGTTTTTT.

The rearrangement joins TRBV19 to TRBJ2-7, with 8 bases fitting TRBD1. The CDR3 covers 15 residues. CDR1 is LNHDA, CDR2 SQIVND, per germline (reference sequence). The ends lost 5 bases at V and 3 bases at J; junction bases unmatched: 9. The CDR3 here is CASSRPGQGIYEQYF. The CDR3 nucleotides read TGTGCCAGTAGTCGTCCCGGACAGGGAATCTACGAGCAGTACTTC.

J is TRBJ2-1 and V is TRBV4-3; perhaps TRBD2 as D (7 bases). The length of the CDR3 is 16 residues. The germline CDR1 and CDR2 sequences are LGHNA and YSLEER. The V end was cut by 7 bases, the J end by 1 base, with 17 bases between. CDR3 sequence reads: CASMPPGRGSYNEQFF. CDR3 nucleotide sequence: TGCGCCAGCATGCCCCCAGGGAGGGGGTCCTACAATGAGCAGTTCTTC.

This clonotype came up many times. CDR3 amino acids: CASSGLAGVRETQYF. The CDR3 nucleotides are TGTGCCAGCAGTGGGCTAGCGGGAGTCCGGGAGACCCAGTACTTC. The chain uses TRBV25-1 and TRBJ2-5; TRBD2 aligns across 10 bases. After removal of 4 bases from V and 5 bases from J, the junction contained 7 bases not matched to a gene. From germline, CDR1 is MGHDK and CDR2 SYGVNS. The CDR3 has 15 residues.

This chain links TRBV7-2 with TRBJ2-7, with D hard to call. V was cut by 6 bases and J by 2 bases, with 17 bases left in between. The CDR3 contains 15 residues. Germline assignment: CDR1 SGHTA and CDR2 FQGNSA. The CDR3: CASSINAVQTYEQYF. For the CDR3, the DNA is TGTGCCAGCAGTATAAACGCGGTTCAAACCTACGAGCAGTACTTC.

DNA for the CDR3: TGTGCCAGCAGCCCCCAGGGGATTCCGAGTGGAAACACCATATATTTT. Its translation is CASSPQGIPSGNTIYF. The V gene is TRBV7-9, the J gene TRBJ1-3; a possible D gene is TRBD1 (6 bases). Germline V CDR1 and CDR2: SEHNR, FQNEAQ (reference sequence). CDR3 length equals 16 residues. The V end was cut by 5 bases, the J end by 3 bases, with 17 bases between.

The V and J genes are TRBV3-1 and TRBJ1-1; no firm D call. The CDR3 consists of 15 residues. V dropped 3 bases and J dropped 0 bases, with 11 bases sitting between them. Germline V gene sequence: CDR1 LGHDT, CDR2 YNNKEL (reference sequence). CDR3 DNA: TGTGCCAGCAGCCACTTGTGGGCTATGAACACTGAAGCTTTCTTT. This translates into CASSHLWAMNTEAFF.

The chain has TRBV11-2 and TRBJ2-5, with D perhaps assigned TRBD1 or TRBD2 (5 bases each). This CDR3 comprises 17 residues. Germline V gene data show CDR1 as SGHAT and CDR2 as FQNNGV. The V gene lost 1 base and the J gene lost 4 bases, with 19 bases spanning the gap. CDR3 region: CASSLVPTGRTRETQYF. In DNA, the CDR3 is TGTGCCAGCAGCTTAGTACCCACGGGACGGACAAGAGAGACCCAGTACTTC.

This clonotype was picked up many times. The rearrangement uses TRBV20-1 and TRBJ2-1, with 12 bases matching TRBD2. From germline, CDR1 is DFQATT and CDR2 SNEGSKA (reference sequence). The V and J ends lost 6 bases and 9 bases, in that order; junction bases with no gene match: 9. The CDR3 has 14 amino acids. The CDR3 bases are TGCAGTGCCATACGCTCTAGCGGGAGGGCTGAGCAGTTCTTC. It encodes CSAIRSSGRAEQFF.

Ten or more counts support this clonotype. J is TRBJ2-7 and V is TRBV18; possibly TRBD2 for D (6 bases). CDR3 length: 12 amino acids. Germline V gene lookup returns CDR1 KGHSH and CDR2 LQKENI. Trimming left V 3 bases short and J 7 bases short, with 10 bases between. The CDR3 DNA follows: TGTGCCAGCTCACCGGGGACTTTTGAGCAGTACTTC. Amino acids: CASSPGTFEQYF. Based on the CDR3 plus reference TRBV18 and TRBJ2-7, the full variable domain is NAGVMQNPRHLVRRRGQEARLRCSPMKGHSHVYWYRQLPEEGLKFMVYLQKENIIDESGMPKERFSAEFPKEGPSILRIQQVVRGDSAAYFCASSPGTFEQYFGPGTRLTVT.

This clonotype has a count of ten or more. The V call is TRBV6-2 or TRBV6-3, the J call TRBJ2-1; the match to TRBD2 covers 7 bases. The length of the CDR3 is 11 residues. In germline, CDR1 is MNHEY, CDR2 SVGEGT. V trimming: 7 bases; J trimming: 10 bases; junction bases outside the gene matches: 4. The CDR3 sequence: CASTGLDEQFF. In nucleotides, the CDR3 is TGTGCCAGCACCGGACTAGACGAGCAGTTCTTC.

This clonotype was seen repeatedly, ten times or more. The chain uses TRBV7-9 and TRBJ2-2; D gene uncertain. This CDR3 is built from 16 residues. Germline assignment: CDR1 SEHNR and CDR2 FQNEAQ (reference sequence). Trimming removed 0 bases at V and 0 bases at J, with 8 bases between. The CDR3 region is CASSLAVTTNTGELFF. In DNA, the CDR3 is TGTGCCAGCAGCTTAGCTGTGACGACGAACACCGGGGAGCTGTTTTTT. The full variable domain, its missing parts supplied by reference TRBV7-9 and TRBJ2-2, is DTGVSQNPRHKITKRGQNVTFRCDPISEHNRLYWYRQTLGQGPEFLTYFQNEAQLEKSRLLSDRFSAERPKGSFSTLEIQRTEQGDSAMYLCASSLAVTTNTGELFFGEGSRLTVL.

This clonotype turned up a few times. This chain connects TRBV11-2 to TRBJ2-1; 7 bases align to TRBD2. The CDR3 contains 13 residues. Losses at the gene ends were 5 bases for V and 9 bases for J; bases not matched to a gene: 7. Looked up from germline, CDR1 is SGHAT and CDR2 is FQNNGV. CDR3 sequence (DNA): TGTGCCAGCAGCCAGATGGGGGGGGGTGAGCAGTTCTTC. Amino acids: CASSQMGGGEQFF.

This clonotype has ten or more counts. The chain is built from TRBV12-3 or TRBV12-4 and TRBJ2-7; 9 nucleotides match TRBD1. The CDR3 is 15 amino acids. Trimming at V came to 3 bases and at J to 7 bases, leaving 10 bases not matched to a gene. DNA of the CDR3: TGTGCCAGCAGTTTTCGGGACAGGGTTCTCATGGAGCAGTACTTC. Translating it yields CASSFRDRVLMEQYF.

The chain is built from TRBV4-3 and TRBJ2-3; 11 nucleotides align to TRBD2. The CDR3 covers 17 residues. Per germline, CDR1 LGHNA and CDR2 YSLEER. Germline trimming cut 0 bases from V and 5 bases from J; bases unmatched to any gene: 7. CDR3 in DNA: TGCGCCAGCAGCCAAGATTCGCTAGCGGGAGGAGGAGATACGCAGTATTTT. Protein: CASSQDSLAGGGDTQYF.

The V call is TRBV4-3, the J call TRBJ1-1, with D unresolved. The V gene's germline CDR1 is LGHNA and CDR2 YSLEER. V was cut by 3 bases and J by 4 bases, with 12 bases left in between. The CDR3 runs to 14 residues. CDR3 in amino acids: CASSHGLPGTEAFF. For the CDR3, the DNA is TGCGCCAGCAGCCACGGGCTCCCGGGCACTGAAGCTTTCTTT.

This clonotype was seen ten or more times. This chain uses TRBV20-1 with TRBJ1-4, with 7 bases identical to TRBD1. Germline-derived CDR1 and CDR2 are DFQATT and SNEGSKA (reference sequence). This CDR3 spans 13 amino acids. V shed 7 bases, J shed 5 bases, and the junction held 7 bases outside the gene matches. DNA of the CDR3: TGCAGTGTTTCGGGACAGACGAATGAAAAACTGTTTTTT. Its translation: CSVSGQTNEKLFF.

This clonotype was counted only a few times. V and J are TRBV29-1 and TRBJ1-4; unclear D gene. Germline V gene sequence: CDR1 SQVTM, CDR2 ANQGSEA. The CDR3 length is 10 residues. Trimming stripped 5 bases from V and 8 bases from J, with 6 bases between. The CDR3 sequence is CSVFREKLFF. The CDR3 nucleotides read TGCAGCGTTTTTAGAGAAAAACTGTTTTTT.

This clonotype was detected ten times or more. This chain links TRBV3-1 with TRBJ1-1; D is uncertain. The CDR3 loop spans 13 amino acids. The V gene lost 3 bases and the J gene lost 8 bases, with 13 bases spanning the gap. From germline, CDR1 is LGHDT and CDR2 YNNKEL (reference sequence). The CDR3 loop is CASSQGSGAEAFF. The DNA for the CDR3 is TGTGCCAGCAGCCAGGGATCGGGAGCCGAAGCTTTCTTT.

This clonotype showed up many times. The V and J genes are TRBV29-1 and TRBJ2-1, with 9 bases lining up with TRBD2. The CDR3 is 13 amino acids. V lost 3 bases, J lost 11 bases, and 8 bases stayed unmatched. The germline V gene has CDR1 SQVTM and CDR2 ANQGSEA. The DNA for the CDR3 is TGCAGCGTTGAGCCGAGCGGGAGGATAAAGCAGTTCTTC. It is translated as CSVEPSGRIKQFF.

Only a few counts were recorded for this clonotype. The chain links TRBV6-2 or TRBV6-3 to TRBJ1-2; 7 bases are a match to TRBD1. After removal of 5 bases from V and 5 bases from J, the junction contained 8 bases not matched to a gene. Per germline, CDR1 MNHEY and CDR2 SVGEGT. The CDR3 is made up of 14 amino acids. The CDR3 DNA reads TGTGCCAGCAGTCCACCGGGACAGACTTATGGCTACACCTTC. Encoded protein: CASSPPGQTYGYTF.

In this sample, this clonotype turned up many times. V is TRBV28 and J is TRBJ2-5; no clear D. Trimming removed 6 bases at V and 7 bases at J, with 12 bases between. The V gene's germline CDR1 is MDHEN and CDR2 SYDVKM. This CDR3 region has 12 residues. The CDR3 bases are TGTGCCAGCAGCCTTAGGGTAGGGACCCAGTACTTC. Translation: CASSLRVGTQYF. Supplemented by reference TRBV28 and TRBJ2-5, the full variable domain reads DVKVTQSSRYLVKRTGEKVFLECVQDMDHENMFWYRQDPGLGLRLIYFSYDVKMKEKGDIPEGYSVSREKKERFSLILESASTNQTSMYLCASSLRVGTQYFGPGTRLLVL.

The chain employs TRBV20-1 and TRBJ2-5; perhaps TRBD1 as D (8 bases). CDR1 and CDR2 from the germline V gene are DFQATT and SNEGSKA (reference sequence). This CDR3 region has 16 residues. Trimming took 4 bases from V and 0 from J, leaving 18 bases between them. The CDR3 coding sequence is TGCAGTGCTACCCGAGAACAGGGGGGGAACCAAGAGACCCAGTACTTC. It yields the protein CSATREQGGNQETQYF.

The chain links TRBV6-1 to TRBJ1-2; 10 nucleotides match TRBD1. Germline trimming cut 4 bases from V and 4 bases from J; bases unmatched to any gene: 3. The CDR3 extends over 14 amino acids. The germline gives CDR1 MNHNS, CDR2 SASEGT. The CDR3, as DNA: TGTGCCAGCAGTGTGGACAGGGGGTCCTATGGCTACACCTTC. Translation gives CASSVDRGSYGYTF.

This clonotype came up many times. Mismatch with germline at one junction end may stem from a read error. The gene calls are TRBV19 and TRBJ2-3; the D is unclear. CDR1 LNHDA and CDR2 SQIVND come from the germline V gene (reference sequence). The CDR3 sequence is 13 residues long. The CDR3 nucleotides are TGTGCCAGTAGTATTAATAGCAGAGATACGCAGTATTTT. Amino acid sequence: CASSINSRDTQYF.

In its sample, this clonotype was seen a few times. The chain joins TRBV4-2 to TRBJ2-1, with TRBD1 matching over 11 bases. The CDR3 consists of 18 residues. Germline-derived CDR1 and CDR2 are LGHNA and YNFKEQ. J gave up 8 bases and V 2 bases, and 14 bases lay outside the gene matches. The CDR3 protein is CASSQQFGGQGATHEQFF. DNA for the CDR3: TGTGCCAGCAGCCAACAATTCGGCGGACAGGGGGCTACCCATGAGCAGTTCTTC.